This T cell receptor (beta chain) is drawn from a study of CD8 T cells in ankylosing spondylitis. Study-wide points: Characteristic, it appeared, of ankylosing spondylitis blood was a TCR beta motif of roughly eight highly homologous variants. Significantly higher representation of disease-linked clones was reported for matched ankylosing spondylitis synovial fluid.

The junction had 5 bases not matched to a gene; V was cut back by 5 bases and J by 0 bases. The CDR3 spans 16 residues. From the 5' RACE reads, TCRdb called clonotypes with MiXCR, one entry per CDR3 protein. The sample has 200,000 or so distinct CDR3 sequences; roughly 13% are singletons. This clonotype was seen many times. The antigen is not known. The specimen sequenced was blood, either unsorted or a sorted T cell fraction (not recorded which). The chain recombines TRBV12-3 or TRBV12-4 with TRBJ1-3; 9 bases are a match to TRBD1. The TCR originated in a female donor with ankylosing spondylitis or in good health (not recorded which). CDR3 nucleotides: TGTGCCAGCAGTCTCCTGACAGGGGGCTCTGGAAACACCATATATTTT. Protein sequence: CASSLLTGGSGNTIYF.